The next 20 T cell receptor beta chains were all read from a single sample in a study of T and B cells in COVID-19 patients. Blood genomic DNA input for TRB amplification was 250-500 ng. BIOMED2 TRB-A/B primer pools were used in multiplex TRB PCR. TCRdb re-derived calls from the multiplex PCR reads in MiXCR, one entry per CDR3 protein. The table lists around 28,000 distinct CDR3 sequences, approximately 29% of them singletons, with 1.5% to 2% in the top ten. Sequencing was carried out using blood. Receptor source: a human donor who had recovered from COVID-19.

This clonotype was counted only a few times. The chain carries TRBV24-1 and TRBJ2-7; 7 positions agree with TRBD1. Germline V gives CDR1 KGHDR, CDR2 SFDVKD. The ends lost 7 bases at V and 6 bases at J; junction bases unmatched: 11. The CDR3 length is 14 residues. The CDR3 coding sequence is TGTGCCACCAGCTCCGACAGGGCCCCCCGCGAGCAGTACTTC. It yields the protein CATSSDRAPREQYF.

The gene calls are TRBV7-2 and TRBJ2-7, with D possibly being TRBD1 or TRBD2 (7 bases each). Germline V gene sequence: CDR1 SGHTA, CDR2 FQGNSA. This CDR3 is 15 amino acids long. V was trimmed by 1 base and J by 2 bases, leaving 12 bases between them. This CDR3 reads CASSLVGGTAYEQYF. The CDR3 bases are TGTGCCAGCAGCTTAGTGGGGGGGACAGCCTACGAGCAGTACTTC.

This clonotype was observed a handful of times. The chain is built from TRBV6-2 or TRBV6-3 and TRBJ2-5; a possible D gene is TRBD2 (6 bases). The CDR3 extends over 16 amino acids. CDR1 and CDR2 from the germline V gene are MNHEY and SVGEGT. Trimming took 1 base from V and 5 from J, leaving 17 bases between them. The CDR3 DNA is TGTGCCAGCAGTTACTTCGTTACTAGCACGACGGAGACCCAGTACTTC. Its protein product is CASSYFVTSTTETQYF.

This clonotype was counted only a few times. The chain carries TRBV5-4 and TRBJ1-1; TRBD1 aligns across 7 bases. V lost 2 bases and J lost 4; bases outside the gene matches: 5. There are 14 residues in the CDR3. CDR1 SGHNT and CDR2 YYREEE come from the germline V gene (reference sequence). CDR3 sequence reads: CASSFDREFTEAFF. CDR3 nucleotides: TGTGCCAGCAGCTTCGACAGGGAATTCACTGAAGCTTTCTTT.

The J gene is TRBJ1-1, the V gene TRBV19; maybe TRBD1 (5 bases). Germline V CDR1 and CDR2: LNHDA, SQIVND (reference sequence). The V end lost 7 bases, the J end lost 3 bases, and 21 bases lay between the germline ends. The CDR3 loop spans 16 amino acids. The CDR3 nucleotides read TGTGCCAGTATTTCGGACAAGGCGGTTGCGTACACTGAAGCTTTCTTT. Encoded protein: CASISDKAVAYTEAFF.

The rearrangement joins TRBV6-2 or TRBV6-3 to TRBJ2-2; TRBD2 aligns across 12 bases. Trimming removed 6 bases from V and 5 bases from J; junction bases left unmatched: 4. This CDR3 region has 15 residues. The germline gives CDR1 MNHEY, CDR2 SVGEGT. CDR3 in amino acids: CASSPTSGGTGELFF. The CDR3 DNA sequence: TGTGCCAGCAGCCCAACTAGCGGGGGGACCGGGGAGCTGTTTTTT.

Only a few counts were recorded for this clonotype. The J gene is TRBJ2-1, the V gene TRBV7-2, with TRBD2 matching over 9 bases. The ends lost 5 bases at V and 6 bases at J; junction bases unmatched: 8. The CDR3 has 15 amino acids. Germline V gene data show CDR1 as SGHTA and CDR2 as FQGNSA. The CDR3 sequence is CASSPSGAPSNEQFF. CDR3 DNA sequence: TGTGCCAGCAGCCCTAGCGGGGCCCCCAGCAATGAGCAGTTCTTC.

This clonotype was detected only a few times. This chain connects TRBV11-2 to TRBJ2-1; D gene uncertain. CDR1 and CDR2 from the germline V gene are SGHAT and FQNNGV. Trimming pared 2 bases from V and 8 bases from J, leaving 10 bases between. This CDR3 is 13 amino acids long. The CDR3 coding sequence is TGTGCCAGCAGCTTACAGGCTTTCTATGAGCAGTTCTTC. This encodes CASSLQAFYEQFF.

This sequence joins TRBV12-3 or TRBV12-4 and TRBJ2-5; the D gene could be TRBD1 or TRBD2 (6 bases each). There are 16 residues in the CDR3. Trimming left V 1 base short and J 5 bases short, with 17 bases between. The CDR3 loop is CASSLEGGGSGETQYF. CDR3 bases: TGTGCCAGCAGTTTAGAGGGGGGCGGGTCGGGGGAGACCCAGTACTTC.

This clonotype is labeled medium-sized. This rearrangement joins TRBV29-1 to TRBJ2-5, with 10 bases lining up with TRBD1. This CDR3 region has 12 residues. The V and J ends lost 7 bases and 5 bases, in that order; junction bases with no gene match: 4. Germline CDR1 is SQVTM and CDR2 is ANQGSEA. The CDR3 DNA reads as TGCAGCGCATTGGGACAGGGGGAGACCCAGTACTTC. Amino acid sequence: CSALGQGETQYF. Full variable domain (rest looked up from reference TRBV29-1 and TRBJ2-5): SAVISQKPSRDICQRGTSLTIQCQVDSQVTMMFWYRQQPGQSLTLIATANQGSEATYESGFVIDKFPISRPNLTFSTLTVSNMSPEDSSIYLCSALGQGETQYFGPGTRLLVL.

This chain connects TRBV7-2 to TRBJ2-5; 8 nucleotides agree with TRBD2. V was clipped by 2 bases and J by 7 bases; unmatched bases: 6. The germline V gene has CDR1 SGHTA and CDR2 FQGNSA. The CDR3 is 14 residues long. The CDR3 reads CASSLLAGPGTQYF. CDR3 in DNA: TGTGCCAGCAGCTTACTAGCGGGTCCGGGGACCCAGTACTTC.

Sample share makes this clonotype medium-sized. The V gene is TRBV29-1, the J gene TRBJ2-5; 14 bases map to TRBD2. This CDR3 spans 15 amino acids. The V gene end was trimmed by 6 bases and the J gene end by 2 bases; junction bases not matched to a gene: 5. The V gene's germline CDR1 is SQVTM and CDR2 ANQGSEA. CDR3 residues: CSVLTSGRGQETQYF. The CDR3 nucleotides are TGCAGCGTCCTGACTAGCGGGAGGGGACAAGAGACCCAGTACTTC. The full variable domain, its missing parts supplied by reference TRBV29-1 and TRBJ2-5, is SAVISQKPSRDICQRGTSLTIQCQVDSQVTMMFWYRQQPGQSLTLIATANQGSEATYESGFVIDKFPISRPNLTFSTLTVSNMSPEDSSIYLCSVLTSGRGQETQYFGPGTRLLVL.

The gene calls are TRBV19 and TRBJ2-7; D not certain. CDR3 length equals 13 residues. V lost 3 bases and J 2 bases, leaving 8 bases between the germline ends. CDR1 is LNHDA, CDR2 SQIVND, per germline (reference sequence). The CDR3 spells CASSIGAAYEQYF. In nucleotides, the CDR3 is TGTGCCAGTAGTATCGGCGCCGCCTACGAGCAGTACTTC.

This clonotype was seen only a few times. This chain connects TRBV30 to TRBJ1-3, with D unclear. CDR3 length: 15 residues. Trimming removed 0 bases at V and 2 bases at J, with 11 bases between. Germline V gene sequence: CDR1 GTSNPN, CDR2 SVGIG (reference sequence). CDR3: CAWSVGQLTGNTIYF. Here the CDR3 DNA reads TGTGCCTGGAGTGTAGGGCAACTTACTGGAAACACCATATATTTT. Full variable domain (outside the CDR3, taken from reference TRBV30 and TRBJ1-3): SQTIHQWPATLVQPVGSPLSLECTVEGTSNPNLYWYRQAAGRGLQLLFYSVGIGQISSEVPQNLSASRPQDRQFILSSKKLLLSDSGFYLCAWSVGQLTGNTIYFGEGSWLTVV.

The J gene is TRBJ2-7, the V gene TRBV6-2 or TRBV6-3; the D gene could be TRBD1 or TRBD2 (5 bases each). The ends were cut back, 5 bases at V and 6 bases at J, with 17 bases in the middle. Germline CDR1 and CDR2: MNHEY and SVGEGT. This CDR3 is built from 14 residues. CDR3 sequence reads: CASSNLGPATEQYF. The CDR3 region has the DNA TGTGCCAGCAGTAATCTGGGACCCGCCACCGAGCAGTACTTC.

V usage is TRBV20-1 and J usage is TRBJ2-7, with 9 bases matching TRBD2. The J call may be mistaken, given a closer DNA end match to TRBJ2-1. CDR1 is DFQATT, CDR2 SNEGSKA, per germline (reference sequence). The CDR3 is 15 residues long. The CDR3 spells CSASIAGVSYNEQFF. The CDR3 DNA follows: TGCAGTGCGTCCATAGCGGGAGTCTCCTACAATGAGCAGTTCTTC.

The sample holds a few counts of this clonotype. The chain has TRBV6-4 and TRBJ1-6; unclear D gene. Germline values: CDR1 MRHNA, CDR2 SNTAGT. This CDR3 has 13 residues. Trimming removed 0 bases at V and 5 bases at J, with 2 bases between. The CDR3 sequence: CASSDSDNSPLHF. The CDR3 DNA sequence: TGTGCCAGCAGTGACTCGGATAATTCACCCCTCCACTTT.

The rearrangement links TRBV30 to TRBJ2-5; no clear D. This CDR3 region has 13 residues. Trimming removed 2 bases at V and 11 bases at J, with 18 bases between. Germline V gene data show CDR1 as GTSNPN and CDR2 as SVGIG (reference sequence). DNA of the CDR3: TGTGCCTGGAGTCCGAGCTCCTACAATGAGCAGTACTTC. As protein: CAWSPSSYNEQYF.

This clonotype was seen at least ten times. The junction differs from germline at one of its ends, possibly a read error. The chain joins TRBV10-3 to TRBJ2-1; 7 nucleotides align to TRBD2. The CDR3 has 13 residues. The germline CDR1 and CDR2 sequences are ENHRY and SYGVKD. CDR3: CAIMGRDYSEQFF. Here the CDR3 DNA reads TGTGCCATCATGGGGAGGGATTACAGTGAGCAGTTCTTC.

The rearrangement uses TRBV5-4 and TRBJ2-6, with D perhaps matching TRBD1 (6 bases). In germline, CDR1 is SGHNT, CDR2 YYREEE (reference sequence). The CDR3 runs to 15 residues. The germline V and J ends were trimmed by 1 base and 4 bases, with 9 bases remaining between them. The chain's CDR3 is CASSLTGPGANVLTF. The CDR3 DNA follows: TGTGCCAGCAGCTTGACAGGGCCAGGGGCCAACGTCCTGACTTTC.